This entry lists 27 T cell receptor beta chains sequenced from one sample in a study of blood T cell repertoires in COVID-19. Only in-frame clones appear in the TCRdb table, and some are missing; sequencing was by immunoSEQ multiplex PCR. The table has a few hundred thousand clones, roughly 86% seen once. The sample comprised peripheral blood. The receptor source for this set is a woman aged 50 to 60 with acute or convalescent COVID-19.

This clone was counted at least ten times. This chain uses TRBV27 with TRBJ2-5; 7 bases are shared with TRBD1. Germline assignment: CDR1 MNHEY and CDR2 SMNVEV (reference sequence). V was clipped by 5 bases and J by 5 bases; unmatched bases: 5. CDR3 size: 13 residues. The CDR3 DNA reads TGTGCCAGCAGTCCCCAGGGGGATGAGACCCAGTACTTC. The encoded protein is CASSPQGDETQYF.

This clone was seen more than once but under ten times. This sequence joins TRBV15 and TRBJ2-7, with 7 nucleotides matching TRBD1. The V segment lost 7 bases and the J segment 2 bases; nucleotides outside the gene matches: 5. CDR3 length equals 13 residues. CDR1 is LNHNV and CDR2 is YYDKDF in the germline V gene (reference sequence). The DNA of the CDR3 is TGTGCCACCACAGACAGGGCAACCTACGAGCAGTACTTC. Encoded protein: CATTDRATYEQYF.

The gene calls are TRBV10-3 and TRBJ2-7; TRBD2 aligns across 8 bases. The germline CDR1 and CDR2 sequences are ENHRY and SYGVKD. The CDR3 spans 14 residues. With V trimmed by 4 bases and J by 2 bases, 4 bases remained unmatched. The CDR3 spells CAISVAGGAYEQYF. The CDR3 bases are TGTGCCATCAGTGTTGCGGGAGGAGCCTACGAGCAGTACTTC.

This chain links TRBV3-1 (or the pseudogene TRBV3-2) with TRBJ2-3, with D maybe TRBD2 (6 bases). The germline CDR1 and CDR2 sequences are LGHDT and YNNKEL (reference sequence). This CDR3 has 17 residues. V was cut by 0 bases and J by 6 bases, with 19 bases left in between. CDR3 DNA sequence: TGTGCCAGCAGCCAAGAGATGGGGCGGGATAGTTCGGATACGCAGTATTTT. Amino acid sequence: CASSQEMGRDSSDTQYF.

The rearrangement joins TRBV5-1 to TRBJ1-2; 7 nucleotides line up with TRBD1. CDR3 length: 12 amino acids. Germline CDR1 SGHRS, CDR2 YFSETQ. V was pared by 2 bases and J by 8 bases, with 3 bases of the junction left unmatched. CDR3 nucleotides: TGCGCCAGCAGCTTTACAGGGGACGGCTACACCTTC. Translation: CASSFTGDGYTF.

This chain uses TRBV7-2 with TRBJ1-6; D remains ambiguous. The germline V gene encodes CDR1 SGHTA and CDR2 FQGNSA. The V and J ends lost 1 base and 8 bases respectively, with 6 bases between them. CDR3 size: 13 residues. CDR3 DNA: TGTGCCAGCAGCTTAGTGGAGGATTCACCCCTCCACTTT. It translates to CASSLVEDSPLHF.

V gene TRBV6-5 combines with J gene TRBJ1-2, with D perhaps matching TRBD1 (6 bases). V was cut by 4 bases and J by 4 bases, with 13 bases left in between. The CDR3 spans 14 residues. The germline V gene encodes CDR1 MNHEY and CDR2 SVGAGI. DNA of the CDR3: TGTGCCAGCAGTTCCTTCAAGGACAGCTATGGCTACACCTTC. This gives the protein CASSSFKDSYGYTF.

This chain connects TRBV9 to TRBJ1-3; TRBD1 agrees at 7 bases. Germline values: CDR1 SGDLS, CDR2 YYNGEE. Losses at the gene ends were 3 bases for V and 0 bases for J; bases not matched to a gene: 6. There are 16 residues in the CDR3. This chain's CDR3 is CASSAQHRGSGNTIYF. The CDR3 DNA reads TGTGCCAGCAGCGCACAGCACAGGGGCTCTGGAAACACCATATATTTT.

The chain carries TRBV28 and TRBJ2-7; 11 bases line up with TRBD2. CDR1 is MDHEN, CDR2 SYDVKM, per germline. Germline trimming cut 7 bases from V and 3 bases from J; bases unmatched to any gene: 8. The CDR3 is made up of 15 amino acids. This CDR3 is CASTLLAGGDYEQYF. In DNA, the CDR3 is TGTGCCAGCACCCTCCTAGCGGGAGGAGACTACGAGCAGTACTTC.

This chain's CDR3 is CASSETPSIGGEQYF. In nucleotides, the CDR3 is TGTGCCAGCAGCGAGACCCCTAGTATTGGCGGTGAGCAGTACTTC. The V gene is TRBV9, the J gene TRBJ2-7; D is unresolved. The CDR3 extends over 15 amino acids. From germline, CDR1 is SGDLS and CDR2 YYNGEE. V lost 3 bases and J lost 7, with 20 bases in between.

The chain is built from TRBV19 and TRBJ2-7, with D possibly matching TRBD2 (5 bases). CDR3 size: 15 residues. CDR1 and CDR2 from the germline V gene are LNHDA and SQIVND (reference sequence). Trimming stripped 4 bases from V and 3 bases from J, with 16 bases between. The CDR3 loop reads CASSTSGSRGYEQYF. Here the CDR3 DNA reads TGTGCCAGTAGTACATCGGGATCACGGGGCTACGAGCAGTACTTC. Full variable domain (rest looked up from reference TRBV19 and TRBJ2-7): DGGITQSPKYLFRKEGQNVTLSCEQNLNHDAMYWYRQDPGQGLRLIYYSQIVNDFQKGDIAEGYSVSREKKESFPLTVTSAQKNPTAFYLCASSTSGSRGYEQYFGPGTRLTVT.

This rearrangement joins TRBV28 to TRBJ1-2, with 8 bases aligning to TRBD1. The CDR3 runs to 14 residues. With V trimmed by 5 bases and J by 6 bases, 8 bases remained unmatched. Germline assignment: CDR1 MDHEN and CDR2 SYDVKM. CDR3 bases: TGTGCCAGCAGTGAGACAGGGGTTGAGGATGGCTACACCTTC. It codes for CASSETGVEDGYTF.

This clone has just one count. Distinct nucleotide sequences in the sample also encode this CDR3. The chain couples TRBV3-1 (or the pseudogene TRBV3-2) to TRBJ2-1; 12 bases map to TRBD2. CDR1 and CDR2 from the germline V gene are LGHDT and YNNKEL (reference sequence). The CDR3 has 15 amino acids. V lost 5 bases and J lost 3; bases outside the gene matches: 2. The chain's CDR3 is CASSLTSGSYNEQFF. The CDR3 nucleotides are TGTGCCAGCAGCTTGACTAGCGGGAGCTACAATGAGCAGTTCTTC.

J is TRBJ1-6 and V is TRBV5-1, with a possible D match to TRBD1 (5 bases). V was clipped by 3 bases and J by 3 bases, with 7 bases between them. CDR1 is SGHRS, CDR2 YFSETQ, per germline. This CDR3 is built from 14 residues. CDR3 sequence: CASSYDSYNSPLHF. DNA for the CDR3: TGCGCCAGCAGCTACGACAGCTATAATTCACCCCTCCACTTT.

The chain couples TRBV5-1 to TRBJ2-7, with 10 bases lining up with TRBD1. Trimming took 6 bases from V and 5 from J; bases not matched to a gene: 17. CDR3 length: 17 amino acids. Germline CDR1 and CDR2: SGHRS and YFSETQ. The CDR3 region is CASTLQVRGTGVNEQYF. The CDR3 DNA reads as TGCGCCAGCACCCTACAAGTCCGGGGGACAGGGGTGAACGAGCAGTACTTC.

The rearrangement uses TRBV2 and TRBJ2-2; TRBD1 aligns across 9 bases. Germline V lookup: CDR1 SNHLY, CDR2 FYNNEI. The CDR3 is made up of 14 amino acids. V was pared by 8 bases and J by 4 bases, with 5 bases of the junction left unmatched. Written as DNA, the CDR3 is TGTGCCAGCGGAACAGGGGGCGTCACCGGGGAGCTGTTTTTT. Its protein is CASGTGGVTGELFF.

The chain uses TRBV27 and TRBJ1-5; unclear D gene. Germline CDR1 MNHEY, CDR2 SMNVEV (reference sequence). V dropped 0 bases and J dropped 1 base, with 7 bases sitting between them. The length of the CDR3 is 15 residues. Written as DNA, the CDR3 is TGTGCCAGCAGTTTATCACAGATGAGCAATCAGCCCCAGCATTTT. Translating it yields CASSLSQMSNQPQHF.

The rearrangement uses TRBV6-5 and TRBJ1-1; D is undetermined. The V end lost 1 base, the J end lost 1 base, and 7 bases lay between the germline ends. CDR3 length: 14 amino acids. Germline lookup yields CDR1 MNHEY and CDR2 SVGAGI. CDR3 region: CASSYFRENTEAFF. The CDR3 DNA follows: TGTGCCAGCAGTTACTTCCGGGAGAACACTGAAGCTTTCTTT.

The V call is TRBV11-2, the J call TRBJ1-6; D gene ambiguous. The CDR3 is made up of 18 amino acids. V dropped 0 bases and J dropped 4 bases, with 16 bases sitting between them. CDR1 and CDR2 from the germline V gene are SGHAT and FQNNGV. The CDR3 reads CASSLDGGWVGYNSPLHF. The CDR3, as DNA: TGTGCCAGCAGCTTAGATGGCGGCTGGGTAGGATATAATTCACCCCTCCACTTT.

For this clone: The same CDR3 can be traced to other DNA sequences in this sample. This chain links TRBV6-1 with TRBJ1-5; D unclear. In germline, CDR1 is MNHNS, CDR2 SASEGT. The CDR3 sequence is 14 residues long. V was clipped by 1 base and J by 4 bases, with 8 bases between them. The CDR3 region has the DNA TGTGCCAGCAGTGAAGGGGGAGGAAATCAGCCCCAGCATTTT. Protein: CASSEGGGNQPQHF.

V usage is TRBV5-1 and J usage is TRBJ2-1; D is unclear. CDR1 and CDR2 (germline): SGHRS, YFSETQ. The CDR3 loop spans 12 amino acids. The germline V and J ends were trimmed by 4 bases and 8 bases, with 10 bases remaining between them. CDR3 amino acids: CASSQQWDEQFF. The CDR3 DNA reads TGCGCCAGCAGCCAACAGTGGGATGAGCAGTTCTTC.

This chain uses TRBV12-3 or TRBV12-4 with TRBJ2-1, with 9 bases that match TRBD2. The junction had 4 bases not matched to a gene; V was cut back by 6 bases and J by 10 bases. The CDR3 has 12 residues. DNA for the CDR3: TGTGCCAGCAGCCGAACTAGCGGGGAGCAGTTCTTC. Its translation is CASSRTSGEQFF.

The chain employs TRBV6-5 and TRBJ2-2, with 7 bases that match TRBD1. V lost 0 bases, J lost 5 bases, and 6 bases stayed unmatched. The CDR3 extends over 16 amino acids. Germline V gives CDR1 MNHEY, CDR2 SVGAGI. Here the CDR3 DNA reads TGTGCCAGCAGTTACTCGTTAGACAGGGTTACCGGGGAGCTGTTTTTT. Its translation is CASSYSLDRVTGELFF.

The rearrangement joins TRBV6-5 to TRBJ2-7; 9 positions agree with TRBD2. Germline lookup yields CDR1 MNHEY and CDR2 SVGAGI. This CDR3 has 14 amino acids. The V segment lost 7 bases and the J segment 3 bases; nucleotides outside the gene matches: 7. The CDR3 protein is CASTFPTSGYEQYF. In nucleotides, the CDR3 is TGTGCCAGCACCTTCCCGACTAGCGGCTACGAGCAGTACTTC.

The CDR3 is CASSLTGVVYNEQFF. The DNA of the CDR3 is TGTGCCAGTAGTCTTACGGGAGTAGTCTACAATGAGCAGTTCTTC. The V call is TRBV19, the J call TRBJ2-1, with D perhaps TRBD2 (6 bases). The CDR3 totals 15 residues. Germline CDR1 and CDR2: LNHDA and SQIVND (reference sequence). The V gene lost 5 bases and the J gene lost 3 bases, with 14 bases spanning the gap.

This chain links TRBV6-5 with TRBJ1-1; D is unresolved. The CDR3 contains 11 residues. V was shortened by 8 bases and J by 1 base, with 5 bases between the two germline ends. Germline lookup yields CDR1 MNHEY and CDR2 SVGAGI. The CDR3 region is CASVQNTEAFF. As DNA, the CDR3 is TGTGCCAGCGTTCAGAACACTGAAGCTTTCTTT.

The V and J genes are TRBV28 and TRBJ1-2; 8 bases are a match to TRBD1. CDR1 and CDR2 from the germline V gene are MDHEN and SYDVKM. J was trimmed by 7 bases and V by 8 bases; bases with no gene match: 6. CDR3 length: 12 amino acids. The CDR3 here is CASGGQEGGYTF. Written as DNA, the CDR3 is TGTGCCAGCGGGGGACAGGAGGGTGGCTACACCTTC.